This TCR beta chain comes out of a study of post-analysis software for immune sequencing data. Study overall: Included courses were relapsing-remitting and secondary progressive multiple sclerosis; progressive-relapsing multiple sclerosis was also included.

Findings and caveats of the study: Samples from one preparation batch, clustered by F measure, grouped strongly together. Versus controls, multiple sclerosis patients showed significantly lower diversity (normalized Chao1). Patients showed TRBV5-6, TRBV5-1 and TRBV20-1 among five TRBV segments more frequent than in controls.

After removal of 2 bases from V and 4 bases from J, the junction contained 1 base not matched to a gene. The CDR3 loop spans 14 amino acids. Germline CDR1 reads MDHEN; CDR2 reads SYDVKM. About this clonotype: What it binds is unknown.

Tagging with unique molecular identifiers was a feature of the TCR beta cDNA libraries. Out of about 1 to 11 million T cells, 470,000 or so cDNA molecules were generated. TCRdb fed the PCR reads into MiXCR, producing one record per CDR3 protein. The data show 450,000 or so distinct CDR3 sequences, 45% seen once. Sequencing input: blood. The receptor comes from a girl under 18 with multiple sclerosis. The chain uses TRBV28 and TRBJ2-3; the match to TRBD1 covers 9 bases. This chain's CDR3 is CASSLDRGADTQYF. Here the CDR3 DNA reads TGTGCCAGCAGTTTAGACAGGGGGGCAGATACGCAGTATTTT. Complete variable domain (other parts from reference TRBV28 and TRBJ2-3): DVKVTQSSRYLVKRTGEKVFLECVQDMDHENMFWYRQDPGLGLRLIYFSYDVKMKEKGDIPEGYSVSREKKERFSLILESASTNQTSMYLCASSLDRGADTQYFGPGTRLTVL.